The 32 T cell receptor beta chains presented below share a single source sample, sequenced in a study of T cells in women clearing cervical HPV infection. TCRdb's copy holds only in-frame clones and misses some; the assay was immunoSEQ multiplex PCR. Its clone listing holds about 28,000 clones. Sequenced material: blood buffy coat. The receptors were sampled from a woman between 18 and 70 years old with a cervical HPV16 infection that either progressed to CIN3+ or cleared (not recorded which).

A word on this clone: The read halts 3 residues ahead of the CDR3 end, with the missing end drawn from the germline J gene. The chain combines TRBV5-1 with TRBJ2-1, with TRBD1 as a possible D gene (5 bases). Germline V gene data show CDR1 as SGHRS and CDR2 as YFSETQ. CDR3 size: 13 residues. With 5 bases removed from V and 9 bases from J, the gap between germline ends came to 15 bases. The sequenced CDR3 bases are TGCGCCAGCAGGATACAGGCGGACGGTGAG. Encoded protein: CASRIQADGE. The full-length CDR3 reads as CASRIQADGEQFF.

Note on this clone: The CDR3 end lies 3 residues beyond the end of the read and is filled in from the germline J gene. The chain has TRBV7-9 and TRBJ1-1, with no clear D. V was pared by 5 bases and J by 3 bases, with 16 bases between. The CDR3 is 15 residues long. Germline V CDR1 and CDR2: SEHNR, FQNEAQ (reference sequence). The DNA read from the CDR3 is TGTGCCAGCAGCCGAATAGCCGACGGTCACACTGAA. Translated, it gives CASSRIADGHTE. The full-length CDR3 reads as CASSRIADGHTEAFF.

CDR3 amino acids: CASRRQGPGELFF. CDR3 bases read: TGTGCCAGCAGACGGCAGGGCCCCGGGGAG. The rearrangement joins TRBV6-2 or TRBV6-3 to TRBJ2-2; weak D call: TRBD1 (5 bases). The CDR3 end falls 3 residues outside the read, so it is completed with the germline J gene. From germline, CDR1 is MNHEY and CDR2 SVGEGT. Trimming shortened V by 6 bases and J by 6 bases, and 11 bases separated the two germline ends. The CDR3 runs to 13 residues.

About this clone: The read falls 3 residues short of the CDR3 end, and the missing part is taken from the germline J gene. The chain has TRBV19 and TRBJ1-2; D possibly corresponds to TRBD1 (5 bases). Germline CDR1 LNHDA, CDR2 SQIVND (reference sequence). The CDR3 spans 17 residues. The CDR3 reads CASSRRLAGTITDTYTF. Partial CDR3 DNA: TGTGCCAGTAGTAGAAGACTAGCGGGGACTATCACAGATACG.

To note about this clone: Read data end 3 residues before the CDR3 end; the end is taken from the germline J gene. The genes are TRBV2 and TRBJ1-5; 8 nucleotides align to TRBD1. From germline, CDR1 is SNHLY and CDR2 FYNNEI. The J segment lost 0 bases and the V segment lost 5 bases, leaving 3 bases of the junction unmatched. The CDR3 extends over 15 amino acids. The part of the CDR3 DNA that was read is TGTGCCAGCAGTATGACAGGGGATAGCAATCAGCCC. Translating it yields CASSMTGDSNQP. The entire CDR3 protein reads CASSMTGDSNQPQHF.

About this clone: The read falls 3 residues short of the CDR3 end, and the missing part is taken from the germline J gene. This sequence joins TRBV4-2 and TRBJ1-4; D ambiguous. Germline V gives CDR1 LGHNA, CDR2 YNFKEQ. This CDR3 spans 14 amino acids. Partial CDR3 DNA: TGTGCCAGCAGCCCTCAAGTGTTAAGAAAAGGA. Amino acid sequence: CASSPQVLRKG. The full CDR3 sequence reads CASSPQVLRKGLFF.

As to this clone: The read stops 3 residues short of the end of the CDR3; the missing end is completed from the germline J gene. The J gene is TRBJ1-2, the V gene TRBV7-9, with TRBD1 matching 9 bases. This CDR3 has 14 residues. The germline CDR1 and CDR2 sequences are SEHNR and FQNEAQ (reference sequence). Unmatched junction bases numbered 3, after V lost 5 bases and J lost 2 bases. CDR3 bases read: TGTGCCAGCAGCGTTACAGGGGGCAACTATGGC. It translates to CASSVTGGNYG. The full CDR3 protein is CASSVTGGNYGYTF.

Details on this clone: The missing CDR3 end, 3 residues past where the read stops, is filled in from the germline J gene. This chain joins TRBV7-2 and TRBJ2-7, with TRBD2 matching 13 bases. Germline trimming cut 5 bases from V and 3 bases from J; bases unmatched to any gene: 4. CDR1 is SGHTA and CDR2 is FQGNSA in the germline V gene. The CDR3 spans 15 residues. The part of the CDR3 DNA that was read is TGTGCCAGCAGCCCGGGACTAGCGGGGCTCTACGAG. Protein product: CASSPGLAGLYE. The full CDR3 protein reads CASSPGLAGLYEQYF.

Worth noting for this clone: The read gets to within 3 residues of the CDR3 end, and the germline J gene fills in the rest. The V gene is TRBV19, the J gene TRBJ1-2; D gene uncertain. V lost 3 bases, J lost 4 bases, and 15 bases lay in between. This CDR3 is 15 amino acids long. Germline V gene data show CDR1 as LNHDA and CDR2 as SQIVND (reference sequence). The CDR3 protein is CASSIDRASIYGYTF. CDR3 DNA (partial): TGTGCCAGTAGTATTGATCGAGCTTCCATCTATGGC. The whole variable domain, filled in from reference TRBV19 and TRBJ1-2, reads DGGITQSPKYLFRKEGQNVTLSCEQNLNHDAMYWYRQDPGQGLRLIYYSQIVNDFQKGDIAEGYSVSREKKESFPLTVTSAQKNPTAFYLCASSIDRASIYGYTFGSGTRLTVV.

About this clone itself: Sequencing ends 3 residues short of the CDR3 end; the germline J gene provides the rest. The chain combines TRBV14 with TRBJ1-4, with D possibly TRBD1 on 6 matching bases. The germline V gene encodes CDR1 SGHDN and CDR2 FVKESK. Trimming took off 5 bases at V and 8 bases at J, with 15 bases between the two ends. This CDR3 contains 14 residues. CDR3 sequence: CASSGQTRGEKLFF. The part of the CDR3 DNA that was read is TGTGCCAGCAGCGGACAGACAAGGGGGGAAAAA.

Details on this clone: The read halts 3 residues ahead of the CDR3 end, with the missing end drawn from the germline J gene. The rearrangement joins TRBV6-1 to TRBJ1-1; D uncertain. V dropped 4 bases and J dropped 3 bases, with 9 bases sitting between them. The CDR3 totals 13 residues. Germline V gene sequence: CDR1 MNHNS, CDR2 SASEGT. This CDR3 is CASSVNGDTEAFF. CDR3 bases read: TGTGCCAGCAGTGTAAACGGGGACACTGAA.

As concerns this clone: The read comes to an end 3 residues before the CDR3 does, leaving the germline J gene to fill in the end. This rearrangement joins TRBV18 to TRBJ1-2, with TRBD1 as a possible D gene (5 bases). The CDR3 has 16 residues. Per germline, CDR1 KGHSH and CDR2 LQKENI. The covered CDR3 bases are TGTGCCAGCTCAAGGGAGGGGCGGTCCTACACAGATACC. Amino acid sequence: CASSREGRSYTDT. The CDR3 in its entirety is CASSREGRSYTDTYTF.

A remark on this clone: The observed sequence ends 3 residues before the CDR3 terminus, with the missing tail filled in from the germline J gene. This chain joins TRBV5-4 and TRBJ2-5; 10 nucleotides match TRBD2. V gave up 4 bases and J gave up 5 bases; unmatched junction bases: 5. This CDR3 has 14 residues. The germline V gene encodes CDR1 SGHNT and CDR2 YYREEE (reference sequence). The CDR3 is CASSTSSGGETQYF. The covered CDR3 bases are TGTGCCAGCAGCACATCTAGCGGGGGTGAGACC.

A word on this clone: Sequencing ends 3 residues short of the CDR3 end; the germline J gene provides the rest. The rearrangement joins TRBV5-1 to TRBJ2-1, with no clear D. This CDR3 contains 13 residues. Trimming pared 2 bases from V and 8 bases from J, leaving 11 bases between. Looked up from germline, CDR1 is SGHRS and CDR2 is YFSETQ. Partial CDR3 DNA: TGCGCCAGCAGCTTATCCAGGTGGGATGAG. Its translation is CASSLSRWDE. The complete CDR3 protein is CASSLSRWDEQFF.

Note on this clone: The CDR3 extends 3 residues past the end of the read, so its final part is completed from the germline J gene. V usage is TRBV11-3 and J usage is TRBJ2-3; 9 bases are shared with TRBD2. Trimming cost V 6 bases and J 3 bases; bases outside gene matches: 7. Germline CDR1 is SGHNT and CDR2 is YENEEA. This CDR3 region has 15 residues. The CDR3 bases that were read are TGTGCCAGCAGGGCGGGGACTAGCAGTACAGATACG. Translating it yields CASRAGTSSTDT. The entire CDR3 reads CASRAGTSSTDTQYF.

Note on this clone: From the germline J gene comes the end of the CDR3, since the read stops 3 residues before it. V gene TRBV20-1 combines with J gene TRBJ2-1; TRBD2 aligns across 11 bases. The CDR3 extends over 16 amino acids. The V and J ends lost 4 bases and 5 bases, in that order; junction bases with no gene match: 10. Germline loops: CDR1 DFQATT, CDR2 SNEGSKA (reference sequence). The sequenced CDR3 bases are TGCAGTGCTAATGGACTAGCGGGTTTAGTAGACAATGAG. Its protein is CSANGLAGLVDNE. Given in full, the CDR3 is CSANGLAGLVDNEQFF.

Turning to this clone: The CDR3 end lies 3 residues beyond the end of the read and is filled in from the germline J gene. The V and J genes are TRBV19 and TRBJ2-1, with 7 bases matching TRBD2. The V gene's germline CDR1 is LNHDA and CDR2 SQIVND (reference sequence). The V gene end was trimmed by 3 bases and the J gene end by 1 base; junction bases not matched to a gene: 6. The length of the CDR3 is 16 residues. The sequenced CDR3 bases are TGTGCCAGTAGTATTGGACTAGGTTTATCCTACAATGAG. Translating it yields CASSIGLGLSYNE. The entire CDR3 reads CASSIGLGLSYNEQFF.

With respect to this clone: The read halts 3 residues ahead of the CDR3 end, with the missing end drawn from the germline J gene. The rearrangement links TRBV7-9 to TRBJ2-2; D remains ambiguous. The germline gives CDR1 SEHNR, CDR2 FQNEAQ (reference sequence). The CDR3 sequence is 14 residues long. The CDR3 bases that were read are TGTGCCAGCAGCTTGGCCATCGGGTATGAAAAG. Amino acid sequence: CASSLAIGYEK. The whole CDR3 protein reads CASSLAIGYEKLFF.

A note on this clone: The read falls 3 residues short of the CDR3 end, and the missing part is taken from the germline J gene. The chain recombines TRBV19 with TRBJ1-3; D is ambiguous. V was cut by 5 bases and J by 0 bases, with 8 bases left in between. The CDR3 contains 14 residues. CDR1 LNHDA and CDR2 SQIVND come from the germline V gene (reference sequence). CDR3 amino acids: CASSLRISGNTIYF. The sequenced CDR3 bases are TGTGCCAGTAGTCTGCGCATCTCTGGAAACACC.

With regard to this clone: Sequencing ends 3 residues short of the CDR3 end; the germline J gene provides the rest. The chain uses TRBV5-1 and TRBJ2-2; 10 bases fit TRBD1. Germline CDR1 reads SGHRS; CDR2 reads YFSETQ. The CDR3 length is 15 residues. The CDR3 spells CASSSGTGDGSPLFF. Partial CDR3 DNA: TGCGCCAGCAGCTCCGGGACAGGGGACGGTTCACCG.

As regards this clone: The read is 3 residues too short to cover the CDR3 end, so that end is filled in from the germline J gene. The chain carries TRBV30 and TRBJ2-2, with TRBD1 matching over 7 bases. The germline V gene has CDR1 GTSNPN and CDR2 SVGIG (reference sequence). The CDR3 extends over 15 amino acids. CDR3 in amino acids: CAWSDRTGVNSPLFF. The sequenced part of the CDR3 DNA is TGTGCCTGGAGTGACCGGACAGGCGTTAATTCACCG.

Comments on this clone: The CDR3 end lies 3 residues beyond the end of the read and is filled in from the germline J gene. J is TRBJ1-2 and V is TRBV11-2; possible D gene TRBD1, 5 bases. V lost 5 bases, J lost 3 bases, and 10 bases lay in between. The CDR3 length is 13 residues. The germline CDR1 and CDR2 sequences are SGHAT and FQNNGV. The CDR3 protein is CASSPTEDYGYTF. CDR3 DNA, as far as it was read: TGTGCCAGCAGCCCGACAGAAGACTATGGC.

Comments on this clone: The read gets to within 3 residues of the CDR3 end, and the germline J gene fills in the rest. The chain combines TRBV11-3 with TRBJ1-1, with D tentatively TRBD1 (6 bases). The V end lost 0 bases, the J end lost 1 base, and 9 bases lay between the germline ends. Germline CDR1 is SGHNT and CDR2 is YENEEA. The length of the CDR3 is 15 residues. The CDR3 here is CASSLDRDTNTEAFF. The sequenced part of the CDR3 DNA is TGTGCCAGCAGCTTAGATCGGGACACGAACACTGAA.

The CDR3 protein is CASSTQIHSNTEAFF. The CDR3 bases that were read are TGCGCCAGCAGCACCCAGATACATTCAAACACTGAA. The chain combines TRBV4-1 with TRBJ1-1; D gene ambiguous. With the read ending 3 residues before the CDR3 end, the germline J gene is used to fill in that end. This CDR3 region has 15 residues. Germline CDR1 and CDR2: MGHRA and YSYEKL. Trimming took 5 bases from V and 2 from J, leaving 15 bases between them.

In the case of this clone: The missing CDR3 end, 3 residues past where the read stops, is filled in from the germline J gene. This CDR3 is also generated by other DNA sequences in the sample. The chain joins TRBV18 to TRBJ1-2; 10 positions match TRBD1. The V and J ends lost 3 bases and 6 bases, in that order; junction bases with no gene match: 1. This CDR3 spans 13 amino acids. CDR1 is KGHSH and CDR2 is LQKENI in the germline V gene. CDR3 sequence reads: CASSPDRGDGYTF. The DNA read from the CDR3 is TGTGCCAGCTCACCGGACAGGGGGGATGGC.

As to this clone: The read stops 3 residues short of the end of the CDR3; the missing end is completed from the germline J gene. The chain recombines TRBV7-2 with TRBJ1-2, with D unresolved. The CDR3 runs to 14 residues. Germline-derived CDR1 and CDR2 are SGHTA and FQGNSA. The CDR3 region is CASSLRGGADTYTF. The sequenced part of the CDR3 DNA is TGTGCCAGCAGTCTACGGGGTGGAGCAGATACC. The full variable domain, in which reference TRBV7-2 and TRBJ1-2 provide the parts outside the CDR3, is GAGVSQSPSNKVTEKGKDVELRCDPISGHTALYWYRQSLGQGLEFLIYFQGNSAPDKSGLPSDRFSAERTGGSVSTLTIQRTQQEDSAVYLCASSLRGGADTYTFGSGTRLTVV.

Notes on this clone: The read falls 3 residues short of the CDR3 end, and the missing part is taken from the germline J gene. This sequence joins TRBV29-1 and TRBJ2-1; 7 bases agree with TRBD1. Germline CDR1 SQVTM, CDR2 ANQGSEA. There are 14 residues in the CDR3. The V gene end was trimmed by 3 bases and the J gene end by 6 bases; junction bases not matched to a gene: 8. Partial CDR3 DNA: TGCAGCGTTGACCAGACAGGGTCGGGCAATGAG. Protein product: CSVDQTGSGNE. The complete CDR3 protein is CSVDQTGSGNEQFF.

Worth noting for this clone: Sequence at one end of the junction differs from germline and may be a read error. The read gets to within 3 residues of the CDR3 end, and the germline J gene fills in the rest. This CDR3 is also generated by other DNA sequences in the sample. The chain uses TRBV18 and TRBJ1-3; D may be TRBD1 (6 bases). Germline lookup yields CDR1 KGHSH and CDR2 LQKENI. The CDR3 spans 15 residues. The CDR3 is CASSPTGSSGNTIYF. Incomplete CDR3 DNA: TGTGCCAGCTCACCTACAGGGAGCTCTGGAAACACA.

Concerning this clone itself: A read error may produce the germline difference seen at one junction end. The read stops 3 residues short of the end of the CDR3; the missing end is completed from the germline J gene. Other DNA sequences in the sample encode the same CDR3. The V call is TRBV7-6, the J call TRBJ1-3; D might be TRBD1 (6 bases). This CDR3 contains 15 residues. Germline V gene lookup returns CDR1 SGHVS and CDR2 FNYEAQ. The sequenced CDR3 bases are TGTGCCAGCAGCTTGGAGGGGGTTGGTGGAAACACG. This sequence encodes CASSLEGVGGNT. The whole CDR3 region reads CASSLEGVGGNTIYF.

Points on this clone: With the read ending 3 residues before the CDR3 end, the germline J gene is used to fill in that end. The chain combines TRBV7-2 with TRBJ1-5; possible D gene TRBD1, 5 bases. The CDR3 runs 15 residues. Germline V CDR1 and CDR2: SGHTA, FQGNSA. The ends were cut back, 5 bases at V and 3 bases at J, with 14 bases in the middle. The CDR3 DNA, read in part, is TGTGCCAGCAGCGCCGGGGGGACCCACAATCAGCCC. Amino acid sequence: CASSAGGTHNQP. The entire CDR3 protein is CASSAGGTHNQPQHF.

Concerning this clone itself: From the germline J gene comes the end of the CDR3, since the read stops 3 residues before it. V is TRBV12-3 or TRBV12-4 and J is TRBJ2-7; 7 bases map to TRBD1. This CDR3 is built from 15 residues. J lost 1 base, V lost 3 bases, and 6 bases had no gene match. CDR3 DNA (partial): TGTGCCAGCAGTTTCACGGGGACAGCGTCCTACGAG. Protein product: CASSFTGTASYE. The CDR3 reads in full as CASSFTGTASYEQYF.

A remark on this clone: The read gets to within 3 residues of the CDR3 end, and the germline J gene fills in the rest. The V and J genes are TRBV7-2 and TRBJ1-2; D perhaps matches TRBD1 (5 bases). This CDR3 has 14 amino acids. In germline, CDR1 is SGHTA, CDR2 FQGNSA. CDR3 bases read: TGTGCCAGCAGCCCAGCGAGTGACAGCTACGAC. It is translated as CASSPASDSYD. The whole CDR3 protein is CASSPASDSYDYTF.